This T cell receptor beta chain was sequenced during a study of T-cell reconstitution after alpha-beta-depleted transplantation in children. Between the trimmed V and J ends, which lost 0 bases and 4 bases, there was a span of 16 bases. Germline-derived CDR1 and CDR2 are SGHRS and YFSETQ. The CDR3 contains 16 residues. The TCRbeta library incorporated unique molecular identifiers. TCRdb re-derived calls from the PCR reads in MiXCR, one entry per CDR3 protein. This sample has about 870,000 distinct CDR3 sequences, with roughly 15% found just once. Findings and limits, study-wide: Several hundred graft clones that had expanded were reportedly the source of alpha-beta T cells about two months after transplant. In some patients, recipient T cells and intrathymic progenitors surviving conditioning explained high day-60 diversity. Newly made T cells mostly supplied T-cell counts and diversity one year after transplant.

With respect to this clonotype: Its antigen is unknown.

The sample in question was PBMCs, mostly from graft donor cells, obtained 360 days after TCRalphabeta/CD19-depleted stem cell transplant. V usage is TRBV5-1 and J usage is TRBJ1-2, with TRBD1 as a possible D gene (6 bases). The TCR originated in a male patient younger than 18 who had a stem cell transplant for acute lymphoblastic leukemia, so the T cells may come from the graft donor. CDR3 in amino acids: CASSLESGGFGYGYTF. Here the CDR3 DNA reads TGCGCCAGCAGCTTGGAGTCGGGGGGCTTCGGCTATGGCTACACCTTC.